This T cell receptor (beta chain) originates from a study of blood T cell repertoires in COVID-19. V lost 4 bases and J lost 10, with 8 bases in between. The CDR3 sequence is 11 residues long. Germline CDR1 is SNHLY and CDR2 is FYNNEI. The method was immunoSEQ multiplex PCR; TCRdb's version includes in-frame clones alone and lacks a portion of them. The sample comprises 300,000 or so clones, about 90% of which are singletons, and 3.5% to 4.5% rests with the top ten. The clonotype was recovered from a woman aged 40 to 50 with acute or convalescent COVID-19. The chain links TRBV2 to TRBJ2-1, with unresolved D. Sequenced: peripheral blood. The CDR3 is CASSGHSEQFF. DNA of the CDR3: TGTGCCAGCAGTGGACACTCGGAGCAGTTCTTC.